Listed here are 10 T cell receptor beta chains from one sample, sequenced in a study of blood T cell repertoires in COVID-19. Sequenced by immunoSEQ multiplex PCR; TCRdb stores in-frame clones only, minus some. The sample shows approximately 91,000 clones, around 72% of them seen only once. Material: peripheral blood. All receptors come from a man in his 70s with acute or convalescent COVID-19.

The V call is TRBV2, the J call TRBJ1-5; 9 bases agree with TRBD1. CDR1 and CDR2 from the germline V gene are SNHLY and FYNNEI. V shed 6 bases and J 1 base; nucleotides not matched to a gene: 7. CDR3 length equals 16 residues. The CDR3 region is CASREDRGGSNQPQHF. The CDR3 region has the DNA TGTGCCAGCAGGGAGGACAGGGGAGGGAGCAATCAGCCCCAGCATTTT.

This chain links TRBV14 with TRBJ2-7, with 8 positions matching TRBD1. This CDR3 is built from 13 residues. Losses at the gene ends were 9 bases for V and 2 bases for J; bases not matched to a gene: 6. Per the germline V gene, CDR1 is SGHDN and CDR2 is FVKESK. Written as DNA, the CDR3 is TGTGCCAGTTCCAGGGGGCAGGCCTACGAGCAGTACTTC. Residues: CASSRGQAYEQYF.

The chain employs TRBV15 and TRBJ2-2; a possible D gene is TRBD1 (6 bases). The ends were cut back, 4 bases at V and 2 bases at J, with 11 bases in the middle. The length of the CDR3 is 15 residues. Germline assignment: CDR1 LNHNV and CDR2 YYDKDF (reference sequence). The CDR3 DNA follows: TGTGCCACCAGCACTGAACAGGGAAACACCGGGGAGCTGTTTTTT. This encodes CATSTEQGNTGELFF. The full variable domain, completed using reference TRBV15 and TRBJ2-2, is DAMVIQNPRYQVTQFGKPVTLSCSQTLNHNVMYWYQQKSSQAPKLLFHYYDKDFNNEADTPDNFQSRRPNTSFCFLDIRSPGLGDTAMYLCATSTEQGNTGELFFGEGSRLTVL.

The chain links TRBV6-5 to TRBJ1-1, with TRBD1 matching 9 bases. V shed 6 bases, J shed 11 bases, and the junction held 13 bases outside the gene matches. CDR3 length equals 14 residues. The germline CDR1 and CDR2 sequences are MNHEY and SVGAGI. The CDR3 DNA follows: TGTGCCAGCAGGGTCCGGGACAGGGCCGCTTGGGCTTTCTTT. Translation: CASRVRDRAAWAFF.

This clone was counted a single time. This chain connects TRBV6-1 to TRBJ1-1; 7 bases fit TRBD1. The CDR3 consists of 14 residues. The ends lost 3 bases at V and 3 bases at J; junction bases unmatched: 4. Germline CDR1 reads MNHNS; CDR2 reads SASEGT. CDR3 region: CASSENRGDTEAFF. The CDR3 DNA follows: TGTGCCAGCAGTGAGAACAGGGGTGACACTGAAGCTTTCTTT.

This clone showed up many times. This rearrangement joins TRBV10-3 to TRBJ2-5, with no clear D. Germline V CDR1 and CDR2: ENHRY, SYGVKD. The V end was cut by 3 bases, the J end by 5 bases, with 4 bases between. The CDR3 extends over 11 amino acids. CDR3 coding DNA: TGTGCCATCAGTGATGAGGAGACCCAGTACTTC. Its translation: CAISDEETQYF.

The rearrangement links TRBV11-3 to TRBJ2-1; 12 nucleotides align to TRBD2. Germline assignment: CDR1 SGHNT and CDR2 YENEEA. The V and J ends lost 5 bases and 8 bases, in that order; junction bases with no gene match: 7. This CDR3 spans 15 amino acids. The CDR3 sequence: CASSARLAGVYEQFF. The CDR3 nucleotides read TGTGCCAGCAGCGCCCGACTAGCGGGAGTCTATGAGCAGTTCTTC. Full variable domain (outside the CDR3, taken from reference TRBV11-3 and TRBJ2-1): EAGVVQSPRYKIIEKKQPVAFWCNPISGHNTLYWYLQNLGQGPELLIRYENEEAVDDSQLPKDRFSAERLKGVDSTLKIQPAELGDSAVYLCASSARLAGVYEQFFGPGTRLTVL.

This clone was recorded at least ten times. V is TRBV2 and J is TRBJ2-1, with D perhaps TRBD2 (5 bases). CDR3 length: 11 residues. Germline V gene data show CDR1 as SNHLY and CDR2 as FYNNEI. The V end was cut by 7 bases, the J end by 10 bases, with 11 bases between. CDR3 region: CASTTLEEQFF. Written as DNA, the CDR3 is TGTGCCAGCACGACACTAGAAGAGCAGTTCTTC.

This chain links TRBV3-1 (or the pseudogene TRBV3-2) with TRBJ1-1; D call uncertain. Germline V gives CDR1 LGHDT, CDR2 YNNKEL (reference sequence). Trimming left V 1 base short and J 5 bases short, with 2 bases between. The CDR3 is made up of 11 amino acids. Written as DNA, the CDR3 is TGTGCCAGCAGCCAAGCGACTGAAGCTTTCTTT. It is translated as CASSQATEAFF.

The rearrangement uses TRBV29-1 and TRBJ1-2; D gene ambiguous. The CDR3 spans 12 residues. The V and J ends lost 8 bases and 0 bases respectively, with 10 bases between them. Looked up from germline, CDR1 is SQVTM and CDR2 is ANQGSEA. The CDR3 spells CSTRDPNYGYTF. The CDR3 DNA follows: TGCAGCACCCGGGATCCTAACTATGGCTACACCTTC.